This T cell receptor (beta chain) was recovered during a study of T cell repertoires in aging, cancer and after chemotherapy. Study summary: Glioblastoma patients receiving temozolomide-based therapy gave paired samples before and after chemotherapy. Overall study findings and caveats: The repertoire data cannot show anything about immunological memory following chemotherapy. In each cancer cohort, median generation probability increased across chemotherapy, suggesting thymic output rebounded. Age-matched healthy donors had significantly more diverse, less clonal blood TCR repertoires than untreated cancer patients.

The V and J ends lost 0 bases and 6 bases respectively, with 12 bases between them. CDR1 and CDR2 (germline): SGHNT, YENEEA. This CDR3 is built from 15 residues. Comment on this clonotype: Its specificity is not known.

Rearranged V-D-J TRB sequences were amplified with a mixed TRB-A/B primer pool. TCRdb ran MiXCR on the multiplex PCR reads and lists one entry per CDR3 protein. The sample consists of 6,500 to 7,500 distinct CDR3 sequences, approximately 53% of them appearing once. Peripheral blood genomic DNA, not sorted cells or RNA, was the template. The sample consisted of blood. The source of this sequence is a human donor with a solid tumor. V usage is TRBV11-3 and J usage is TRBJ1-5, with D possibly being TRBD1 (5 bases). CDR3 sequence (DNA): TGTGCCAGCAGCTTAGATGGGGGGGTCGGTCAGCCCCAGCATTTT. Translation gives CASSLDGGVGQPQHF. Full variable domain (remainder filled in from reference TRBV11-3 and TRBJ1-5): EAGVVQSPRYKIIEKKQPVAFWCNPISGHNTLYWYLQNLGQGPELLIRYENEEAVDDSQLPKDRFSAERLKGVDSTLKIQPAELGDSAVYLCASSLDGGVGQPQHFGDGTRLSIL.